Listed below are T cell receptor beta chains from one sample, sequenced in a study of T cell responses to AZD1222 COVID-19 vaccine. Using immunoSEQ multiplex PCR, the repertoire was profiled, and TCRdb retains in-frame clones only, with some absent. The sample consists of roughly 150,000 clones, 80% to 90% of them appearing once. The sample in question was peripheral blood, obtained on day 0 of AZD1222 vaccination. The receptor source for this set is an adult in good health. CDR3s include the opening cysteine and the closing phenylalanine or tryptophan. Each record gives: J gene, V gene, CDR3 protein.

j_gene: TRBJ2-3
v_gene: TRBV24-1
CDR3aa: CATSSSGTDTQYF

j_gene: TRBJ2-7
v_gene: TRBV6-5
CDR3aa: CATSDRPSYEQYF

j_gene: TRBJ1-2
v_gene: TRBV6-6
CDR3aa: CASSSLFIPGDYGYTF

j_gene: TRBJ2-1
v_gene: TRBV2
CDR3aa: CATNRVYNEQFF

j_gene: TRBJ1-1
v_gene: TRBV29-1
CDR3aa: CSVALGTGAFF

j_gene: TRBJ2-2
v_gene: TRBV2
CDR3aa: CASKEQSAVGELFF

j_gene: TRBJ1-2
v_gene: TRBV30
CDR3aa: CAWESTGPNYGYTF

j_gene: TRBJ1-4
v_gene: TRBV5-1
CDR3aa: CASSLGAGTGVEKLFF

j_gene: TRBJ2-5
v_gene: TRBV19
CDR3aa: CASSGGAGKETQYF

j_gene: TRBJ2-5
v_gene: TRBV4-1
CDR3aa: CASSQLGGETQYF

j_gene: TRBJ1-1
v_gene: TRBV25-1
CDR3aa: CASSATRTAEAFF

j_gene: TRBJ2-1
v_gene: TRBV30
CDR3aa: CAWRKLAGAGNEQFF

j_gene: TRBJ2-5
v_gene: TRBV7-9
CDR3aa: CASSFAAGVLETQYF

j_gene: TRBJ1-1
v_gene: TRBV5-1
CDR3aa: CASSSGVATEAFF

j_gene: TRBJ2-2
v_gene: TRBV5-1
CDR3aa: CASSLDGADTGELFF

j_gene: TRBJ2-3
v_gene: TRBV19
CDR3aa: CASSFAASPATQYF

j_gene: TRBJ1-6
v_gene: TRBV27
CDR3aa: CASRATGSIGRNSPLHF

j_gene: TRBJ1-2
v_gene: TRBV30
CDR3aa: CAWSKQRCGYTF

j_gene: TRBJ1-1
v_gene: TRBV27
CDR3aa: CASSPHAGVNTEAFF

j_gene: TRBJ1-4
v_gene: TRBV7-9
CDR3aa: CASSGGFAEKLFF

j_gene: TRBJ2-7
v_gene: TRBV4-2
CDR3aa: CASSRGSGALYEQYF

j_gene: TRBJ1-3
v_gene: TRBV20-1
CDR3aa: CSASEGAGRPFGNTIYF

j_gene: TRBJ2-1
v_gene: TRBV4-2
CDR3aa: CASSQVVLAGGMDNEQFF

j_gene: TRBJ2-2
v_gene: TRBV5-1
CDR3aa: CASSPDPTNTGELFF

j_gene: TRBJ1-4
v_gene: TRBV18
CDR3aa: CASSPRPDEKLFF

j_gene: TRBJ1-1
v_gene: TRBV4-2
CDR3aa: CASSPSDTPRAEAFF

j_gene: TRBJ2-2
v_gene: TRBV19
CDR3aa: CASSPGRRNTGELFF

j_gene: TRBJ2-1
v_gene: TRBV7-9
CDR3aa: CASSLTALNEQFF

j_gene: TRBJ1-1
v_gene: TRBV13
CDR3aa: CASSPRTGGYGTEAFF

j_gene: TRBJ1-2
v_gene: TRBV20-1
CDR3aa: CSAGRFGGYTF

j_gene: TRBJ2-2
v_gene: TRBV4-2
CDR3aa: CASSQDQQRNTGELFF

j_gene: TRBJ2-1
v_gene: TRBV6-5
CDR3aa: CATTLGYNEQFF

j_gene: TRBJ2-7
v_gene: TRBV4-2
CDR3aa: CASSQDGTSGSIAEQYF

j_gene: TRBJ2-5
v_gene: TRBV3-1/TRBV3-2
CDR3aa: CASSPLGQGVGETQYF

j_gene: TRBJ2-1
v_gene: TRBV5-1
CDR3aa: CASSLVAGTGYNEQFF

j_gene: TRBJ2-1
v_gene: TRBV4-1
CDR3aa: CASSQEPGWGEQFF

j_gene: TRBJ1-3
v_gene: TRBV5-6
CDR3aa: CASSPYWGDTIYF

j_gene: TRBJ1-2
v_gene: TRBV5-6
CDR3aa: CASRAGQLLANYGYTF